The 13 T cell receptor beta chains given below trace back to one sample, sequenced in a study of early T cells in non-severe SARS-CoV-2 infection. Via MiXCR, TCRdb re-called the 5' RACE reads, giving one row per CDR3 protein. The repertoire has 34,000 or so distinct CDR3 sequences, about 8.2% of them found once; the top ten carry approximately 13%. Sequencing was carried out using whole blood. The receptors derive from an adult who was a healthcare worker with PCR-confirmed SARS-CoV-2 infection or an uninfected control (not recorded which).

With respect to this clonotype: A much more abundant neighbour one base away suggests this may be a read error. The rearrangement joins TRBV5-1 to TRBJ2-7; D not resolved. The CDR3 length is 15 residues. V lost 0 bases, J lost 5 bases, and 15 bases lay in between. The germline gives CDR1 SGHRS, CDR2 YFSETQ. CDR3 in DNA: TGCGCCAGCAGCTTGGGCCGGACGAGATACGACGAGCAGTACTTC. Translation gives CASSLGRTRYDEQYF.

The table lists this clonotype with many counts. The V and J genes are TRBV10-3 and TRBJ2-5; TRBD2 is a possible D gene (5 bases). Per germline, CDR1 ENHRY and CDR2 SYGVKD. CDR3 size: 12 residues. Trimming cost V 8 bases and J 0 bases, with 7 bases left between them. The DNA for the CDR3 is TGTGCCATCGCCGGGAACCAAGAGACCCAGTACTTC. Translation gives CAIAGNQETQYF.

This clonotype was seen at least ten times. The V gene is TRBV5-1, the J gene TRBJ1-6; 11 bases line up with TRBD1. J was trimmed by 7 bases and V by 2 bases; bases with no gene match: 8. The length of the CDR3 is 17 residues. Germline V gene data show CDR1 as SGHRS and CDR2 as YFSETQ. CDR3 loop: CASSFVARDRGNSPLHF. The CDR3 bases are TGCGCCAGCAGCTTTGTGGCCCGGGACAGGGGGAATTCACCCCTCCACTTT.

The sample holds a few counts of this clonotype. The rearrangement links TRBV11-1 to TRBJ1-1, with a weak D call TRBD1 (5 bases). There are 14 residues in the CDR3. Germline V gene sequence: CDR1 SGHAT, CDR2 FQDESV (reference sequence). Trimming took off 2 bases at V and 7 bases at J, with 14 bases between the two ends. The CDR3 DNA sequence: TGTGCCAGCAGCTTAAGCAACATCGGGGGTGAAGCTTTCTTT. Amino acids: CASSLSNIGGEAFF.

This clonotype has ten or more counts. This chain links TRBV10-3 with TRBJ2-2, with D possibly being TRBD1 (6 bases). Germline V gene lookup returns CDR1 ENHRY and CDR2 SYGVKD. V gave up 6 bases and J gave up 6 bases, with 17 bases separating them. The CDR3 has 15 amino acids. The CDR3 loop reads CAIRKDSQGSGELFF. The CDR3 nucleotides are TGTGCCATCAGGAAGGACAGCCAAGGTTCCGGGGAGCTGTTTTTT.

This clonotype is deemed medium-sized. In DNA, the CDR3 is TGTGCCAGCAGTTACGAGGGAAACACCATATATTTT. The encoded protein is CASSYEGNTIYF. The rearrangement links TRBV6-5 to TRBJ1-3; no reliable D call. The ends were cut back, 2 bases at V and 4 bases at J, with 3 bases in the middle. Germline CDR1 MNHEY, CDR2 SVGAGI. The CDR3 spans 12 residues.

This clonotype has a count of ten or more. The V gene is TRBV7-8, the J gene TRBJ2-3, with D unclear. V was cut by 1 base and J by 4 bases, with 9 bases left in between. CDR3 length: 14 amino acids. Germline V lookup: CDR1 SGHVS, CDR2 FQNEAQ. The CDR3 loop reads CASSLDRTADTQYF. In DNA, the CDR3 is TGTGCCAGCAGCTTAGACCGTACCGCAGATACGCAGTATTTT.

This clonotype has a handful of counts. This sequence joins TRBV6-4 and TRBJ2-1; tentative D call: TRBD2 (6 bases). The germline CDR1 and CDR2 sequences are MRHNA and SNTAGT. There are 15 residues in the CDR3. The V and J ends lost 0 bases and 9 bases respectively, with 15 bases between them. The CDR3 nucleotides are TGTGCCAGCAGTGACTCGGCTAGCGTGGTATCTGAGCAGTTCTTC. It encodes CASSDSASVVSEQFF.

This clonotype was counted many times. The chain uses TRBV18 and TRBJ1-4; D is undetermined. Germline loops: CDR1 KGHSH, CDR2 LQKENI. CDR3 length: 14 residues. Trimming removed 3 bases from V and 4 bases from J, with 9 bases in between. In nucleotides, the CDR3 is TGTGCCAGCTCACCGGTAGCGGATAATGAAAAACTGTTTTTT. Translation gives CASSPVADNEKLFF.

This clonotype is labeled medium-sized (0.01 to 0.1%). The junction departs from germline at one end; a sequencing error may be responsible. V usage is TRBV29-1 and J usage is TRBJ2-7; maybe TRBD2 (6 bases). This CDR3 comprises 14 residues. Germline CDR1 reads SQVTM; CDR2 reads ANQGSEA. The CDR3, as DNA: TGCAGCGTCGAAGAGACTAGACGCTCCTACGAGCAGTACTTC. Protein sequence: CSVEETRRSYEQYF.

This chain uses TRBV6-6 with TRBJ1-1; maybe TRBD1 (5 bases). The germline V gene has CDR1 MNHNY and CDR2 SVGAGI (reference sequence). V was cut by 6 bases and J by 13 bases, with 18 bases left in between. This CDR3 has 12 amino acids. CDR3 in DNA: TGTGCCAGCAGACAAAGGGACCAACGGGTTTTCTTT. Translating gives CASRQRDQRVFF.

The table lists this clonotype with a few counts. This chain uses TRBV7-9 with TRBJ2-2, with D perhaps TRBD2 (6 bases). The ends were cut back, 6 bases at V and 6 bases at J, with 17 bases in the middle. Germline V CDR1 and CDR2: SEHNR, FQNEAQ (reference sequence). The CDR3 runs to 15 residues. The CDR3 is CASSRSGSGPGELFF. The CDR3 DNA sequence: TGTGCCAGCAGTCGTAGCGGTTCTGGCCCCGGGGAGCTGTTTTTT.

Sample share makes this clonotype medium-sized. The chain couples TRBV11-1 to TRBJ2-3; D call uncertain. From germline, CDR1 is SGHAT and CDR2 FQDESV (reference sequence). CDR3 length: 13 residues. The ends were cut back, 3 bases at V and 2 bases at J, with 6 bases in the middle. The CDR3 protein is CASSLDLTDTQYF. Written as DNA, the CDR3 is TGTGCCAGCAGCTTGGATCTCACAGATACGCAGTATTTT.